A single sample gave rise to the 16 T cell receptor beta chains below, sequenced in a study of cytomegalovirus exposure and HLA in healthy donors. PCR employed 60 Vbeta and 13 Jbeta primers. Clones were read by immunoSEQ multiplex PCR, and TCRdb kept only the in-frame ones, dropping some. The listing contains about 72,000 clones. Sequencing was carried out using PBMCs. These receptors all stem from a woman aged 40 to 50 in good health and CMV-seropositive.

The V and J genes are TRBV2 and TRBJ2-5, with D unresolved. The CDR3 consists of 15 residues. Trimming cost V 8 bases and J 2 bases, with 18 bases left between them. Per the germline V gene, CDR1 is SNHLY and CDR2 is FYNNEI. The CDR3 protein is CASGTPRVAQETQYF. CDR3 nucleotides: TGTGCCAGCGGCACACCACGGGTTGCACAAGAGACCCAGTACTTC.

Here the CDR3 reads CASSLFNQGADTEAFF. DNA for the CDR3: TGTGCCAGCAGCTTATTTAACCAGGGGGCGGACACTGAAGCTTTCTTT. V and J are TRBV11-1 and TRBJ1-1; the match to TRBD1 covers 8 bases. Germline values: CDR1 SGHAT, CDR2 FQDESV (reference sequence). The junction had 8 bases not matched to a gene; V was cut back by 2 bases and J by 3 bases. The CDR3 has 16 residues.

CDR3 region: CASSPPIGDTQYF. The CDR3, as DNA: TGTGCCAGCTCACCACCGATCGGAGATACGCAGTATTTT. The chain joins TRBV18 to TRBJ2-3; no clear D. V lost 0 bases and J lost 5, with 6 bases in between. Germline assignment: CDR1 KGHSH and CDR2 LQKENI. The CDR3 covers 13 residues.

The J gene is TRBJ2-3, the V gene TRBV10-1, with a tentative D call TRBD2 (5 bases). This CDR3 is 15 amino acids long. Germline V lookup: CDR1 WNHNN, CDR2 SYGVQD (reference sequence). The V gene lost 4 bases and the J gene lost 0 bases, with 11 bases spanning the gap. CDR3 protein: CASSVGLTSTDTQYF. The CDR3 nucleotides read TGCGCCAGCAGTGTCGGACTGACTAGCACAGATACGCAGTATTTT.

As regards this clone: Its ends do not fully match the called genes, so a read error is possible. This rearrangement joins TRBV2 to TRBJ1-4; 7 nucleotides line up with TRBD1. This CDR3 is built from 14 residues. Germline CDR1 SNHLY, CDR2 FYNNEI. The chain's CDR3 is CASSNRGYNEKLVF. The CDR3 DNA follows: TGTGCCAGCAGTAACAGGGGCTACAATGAAAAACTGGTTTTT.

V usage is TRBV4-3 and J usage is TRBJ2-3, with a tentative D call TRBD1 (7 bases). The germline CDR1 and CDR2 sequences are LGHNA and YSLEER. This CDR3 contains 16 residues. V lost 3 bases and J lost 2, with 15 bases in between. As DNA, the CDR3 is TGCGCCAGCAGCCAGGGCGGGACAGTCCCCACAGATACGCAGTATTTT. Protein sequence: CASSQGGTVPTDTQYF.

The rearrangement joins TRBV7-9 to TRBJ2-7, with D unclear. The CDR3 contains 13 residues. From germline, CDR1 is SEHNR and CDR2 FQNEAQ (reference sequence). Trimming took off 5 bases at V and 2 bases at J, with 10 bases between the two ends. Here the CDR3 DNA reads TGTGCCAGCAGCCTCGACAAAGCCTACGAGCAGTACTTC. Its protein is CASSLDKAYEQYF.

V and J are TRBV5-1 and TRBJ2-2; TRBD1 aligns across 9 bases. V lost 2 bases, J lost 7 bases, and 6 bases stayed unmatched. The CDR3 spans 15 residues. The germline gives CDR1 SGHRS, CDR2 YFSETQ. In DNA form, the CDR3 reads TGCGCCAGCAGCTTACAGGGGGCGCAGAACGGGGAGCTGTTTTTT. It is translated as CASSLQGAQNGELFF.

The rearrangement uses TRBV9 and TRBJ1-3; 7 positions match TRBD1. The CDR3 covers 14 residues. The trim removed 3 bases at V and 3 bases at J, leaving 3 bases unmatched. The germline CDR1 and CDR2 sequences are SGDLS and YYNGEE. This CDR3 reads CASSASGGGNTIYF. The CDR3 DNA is TGTGCCAGCAGCGCGTCAGGGGGTGGAAACACCATATATTTT. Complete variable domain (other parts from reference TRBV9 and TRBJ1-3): DSGVTQTPKHLITATGQRVTLRCSPRSGDLSVYWYQQSLDQGLQFLIQYYNGEERAKGNILERFSAQQFPDLHSELNLSSLELGDSALYFCASSASGGGNTIYFGEGSWLTVV.

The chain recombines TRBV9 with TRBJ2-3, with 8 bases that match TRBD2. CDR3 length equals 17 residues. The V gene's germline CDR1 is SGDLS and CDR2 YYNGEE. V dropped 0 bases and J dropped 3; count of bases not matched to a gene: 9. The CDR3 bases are TGTGCCAGCAGCGTAGGGTCGGGAGGGCCCCTGACAGATACGCAGTATTTT. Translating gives CASSVGSGGPLTDTQYF.

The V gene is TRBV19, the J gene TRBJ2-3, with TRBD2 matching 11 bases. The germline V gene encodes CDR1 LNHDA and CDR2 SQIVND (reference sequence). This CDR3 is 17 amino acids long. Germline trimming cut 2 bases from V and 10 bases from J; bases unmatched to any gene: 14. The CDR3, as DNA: TGTGCCAGTAGTATAAACCCCACCGGACTAGCGGGTAGGGCGCAGTATTTT. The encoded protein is CASSINPTGLAGRAQYF.

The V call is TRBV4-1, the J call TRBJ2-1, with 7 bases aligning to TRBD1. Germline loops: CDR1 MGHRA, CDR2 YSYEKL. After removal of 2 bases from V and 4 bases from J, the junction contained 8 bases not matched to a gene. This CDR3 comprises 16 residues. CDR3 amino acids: CASSQLVSGGYNEQFF. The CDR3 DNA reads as TGCGCCAGCAGCCAATTAGTTTCAGGGGGTTACAATGAGCAGTTCTTC.

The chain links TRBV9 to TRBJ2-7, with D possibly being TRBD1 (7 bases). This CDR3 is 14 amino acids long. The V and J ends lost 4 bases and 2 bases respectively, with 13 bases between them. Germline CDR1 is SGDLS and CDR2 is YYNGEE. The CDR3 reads CASSPGDRAYEQYF. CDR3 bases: TGTGCCAGCAGCCCGGGGGACAGAGCCTACGAGCAGTACTTC.

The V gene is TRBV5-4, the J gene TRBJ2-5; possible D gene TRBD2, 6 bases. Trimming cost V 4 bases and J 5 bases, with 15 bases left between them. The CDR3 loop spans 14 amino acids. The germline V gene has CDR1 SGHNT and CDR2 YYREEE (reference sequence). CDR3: CASSLGSLGETQYF. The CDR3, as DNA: TGTGCCAGCAGCCTCGGGAGTCTTGGGGAGACCCAGTACTTC.

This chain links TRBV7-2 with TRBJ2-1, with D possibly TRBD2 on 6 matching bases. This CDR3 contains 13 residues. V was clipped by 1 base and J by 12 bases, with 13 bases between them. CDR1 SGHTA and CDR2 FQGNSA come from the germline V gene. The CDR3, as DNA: TGTGCCAGCAGCTTAGAGGCCCCGCGGGGGCAGTTCTTC. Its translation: CASSLEAPRGQFF.

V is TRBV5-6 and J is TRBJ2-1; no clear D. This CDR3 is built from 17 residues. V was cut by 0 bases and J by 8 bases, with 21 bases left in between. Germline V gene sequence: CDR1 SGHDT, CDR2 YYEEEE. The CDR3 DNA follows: TGTGCCAGCAGCTTGGCCTTTGGTACAGTAACTGGGCATGAGCAGTTCTTC. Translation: CASSLAFGTVTGHEQFF.